This T cell receptor beta chain was captured in a study of response to subunit inactivated influenza vaccine. Study outcomes and limitations: Authors suggested each seasonal influenza vaccination recruits few new T cells.

A single record per CDR3 protein comes from TCRdb applying MiXCR to the RT-PCR reads. The table has approximately 520,000 distinct CDR3 sequences, 25% seen once. On this clonotype itself: The antigen is unknown.

Trimming took 6 bases from V and 1 from J; bases not matched to a gene: 3. Germline CDR1 and CDR2: MDHEN and SYDVKM. The CDR3 runs to 15 residues. The rearrangement links TRBV28 to TRBJ2-6, with 7 bases that match TRBD1. The sequencing here drew on CD4+ T cells sorted from PBMCs, taken approximately 5 days after vaccination. This clonotype originated in a man in his fifties or sixties who received an inactivated influenza vaccine. The CDR3 spells CASRIQGSGANVLTF. CDR3 in DNA: TGTGCCAGCAGAATACAGGGGTCTGGGGCCAACGTCCTGACTTTC.